These 5 T cell receptor beta chains were sequenced from one sample in a study of T-cell memory formation after mild COVID-19. TCRdb independently ran MiXCR on the 5' RACE reads; one entry per CDR3 protein. This table has approximately 60,000 distinct CDR3 sequences, about a tenth appearing once. The specimen sequenced was PBMCs or a T cell subset sorted from them (not recorded which). The source of these receptors is a man aged 18 to 30 who had mild COVID-19 (a few samples of this study predate the infection). Cell type and time point are not known.

This clonotype occurred a few times. V and J are TRBV6-6 and TRBJ2-1; D call uncertain. There are 13 residues in the CDR3. Germline CDR1 MNHNY, CDR2 SVGAGI (reference sequence). V was cut by 5 bases and J by 10 bases, with 15 bases left in between. CDR3 region: CASSPPEDREQFF. The CDR3 DNA follows: TGTGCCAGCAGTCCCCCCGAGGATCGAGAGCAGTTCTTC.

This clonotype was counted many times. The gene calls are TRBV7-2 and TRBJ2-1; no firm D call. The CDR3 totals 13 residues. Germline lookup yields CDR1 SGHTA and CDR2 FQGNSA. The ends were cut back, 5 bases at V and 7 bases at J, with 12 bases in the middle. CDR3 DNA: TGTGCCAGCAGCCCTCGAATTAGGAATGAGCAGTTCTTC. It yields the protein CASSPRIRNEQFF.

This clonotype has a handful of counts. This sequence joins TRBV7-2 and TRBJ2-3, with D unresolved. This CDR3 region has 15 residues. The germline V gene encodes CDR1 SGHTA and CDR2 FQGNSA. The V end lost 7 bases, the J end lost 0 bases, and 14 bases lay between the germline ends. The CDR3 is CASTTNNPSTDTQYF. The CDR3 DNA reads as TGTGCCAGCACCACGAATAACCCTAGCACAGATACGCAGTATTTT.

The table lists this clonotype with many counts. V usage is TRBV4-3 and J usage is TRBJ1-3, with D hard to call. Trimming cost V 4 bases and J 4 bases, with 11 bases left between them. There are 14 residues in the CDR3. CDR1 is LGHNA, CDR2 YSLEER, per germline. This CDR3 is CASSRGRFGNTIYF. CDR3 DNA: TGCGCCAGCAGCCGAGGACGTTTCGGAAACACCATATATTTT.

The chain combines TRBV4-2 with TRBJ1-5, with D perhaps matching TRBD1 (5 bases). CDR3 length equals 14 residues. V lost 0 bases and J lost 2, with 5 bases in between. CDR1 is LGHNA, CDR2 YNFKEQ, per germline. The CDR3 reads CASSQEQGNQPQHF. The CDR3 DNA reads TGTGCCAGCAGCCAAGAACAGGGCAATCAGCCCCAGCATTTT.